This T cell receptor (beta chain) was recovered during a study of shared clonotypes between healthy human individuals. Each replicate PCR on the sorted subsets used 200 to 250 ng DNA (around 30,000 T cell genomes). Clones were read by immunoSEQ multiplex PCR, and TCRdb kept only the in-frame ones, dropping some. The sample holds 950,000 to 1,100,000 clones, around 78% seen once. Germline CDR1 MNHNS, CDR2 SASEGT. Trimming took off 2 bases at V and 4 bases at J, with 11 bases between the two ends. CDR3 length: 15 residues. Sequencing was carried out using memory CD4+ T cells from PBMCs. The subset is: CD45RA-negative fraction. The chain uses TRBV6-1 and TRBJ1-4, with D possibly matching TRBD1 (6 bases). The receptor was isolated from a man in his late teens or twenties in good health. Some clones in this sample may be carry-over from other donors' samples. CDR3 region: CASSERTEFNEKLFF. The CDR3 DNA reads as TGTGCCAGCAGTGAAAGGACAGAGTTTAATGAAAAACTGTTTTTT.